This TCR beta chain was recorded in a study of T cell repertoires in cytomegalovirus infection. Study overall: Indications of both CMV infection and matching HLA type were provided by public TCR beta signatures. Study-wide points: Identification of carriers of CMV plus the relevant HLA was achieved through cumulative public TCR beta family frequency.

This CDR3 is built from 15 residues. Germline values: CDR1 MDHEN, CDR2 SYDVKM. The junction had 10 bases not matched to a gene; V was cut back by 4 bases and J by 5 bases. Comments on this clonotype: Its antigen remains unidentified.

MiXCR, run by TCRdb on the reads, gives a single entry per CDR3 protein. The sample carries some 280,000 distinct CDR3 sequences, roughly an eighth recorded once. The source material was PBMCs. The rearrangement joins TRBV28 to TRBJ2-7, with 8 bases matching TRBD2. The receptor's source is a human donor in good health (CMV status not recorded). Some clones in this sample may be carry-over from other donors' samples. CDR3 amino acids: CASSSPGAGGHEQYF. As DNA, the CDR3 is TGTGCCAGCAGTTCCCCCGGGGCGGGAGGCCACGAGCAGTACTTC.